This entry lists 27 T cell receptor beta chains sequenced from one sample in a study of graft-versus-host responses after intestinal transplantation. These receptors have no identified antigens. Method: immunoSEQ multiplex PCR; TCRdb's copy keeps in-frame clones and lacks some. The sample records some 86,000 clones, about 88% being singletons. The source material was unstimulated CD4+ T cells sorted from spleen or lymph node cells, sampled before transplant. These receptors were taken from a human donor who was the organ donor for an intestinal transplant.

CDR3 in DNA: TGTGCCAGCAACGAGTACGAGCAGTACTTC. It yields the protein CASNEYEQYF. The genes are TRBV11-3 and TRBJ2-7; D is unclear. The CDR3 is 10 residues long. Between the trimmed V and J ends, which lost 7 bases and 4 bases, there was a span of 5 bases. Germline-derived CDR1 and CDR2 are SGHNT and YENEEA.

V usage is TRBV5-1 and J usage is TRBJ2-7, with a tentative D call TRBD1 (5 bases). The germline V gene has CDR1 SGHRS and CDR2 YFSETQ. CDR3 length: 16 residues. V was pared by 3 bases and J by 5 bases, with 21 bases between. CDR3 residues: CASSSATSTVRNEQYF. CDR3 nucleotide sequence: TGCGCCAGCAGCTCCGCAACGTCGACAGTTCGAAACGAGCAGTACTTC.

The table lists this clone with a count of one. This chain connects TRBV19 to TRBJ2-4; 7 bases are a match to TRBD2. Germline CDR1 and CDR2: LNHDA and SQIVND (reference sequence). This CDR3 is built from 16 residues. Trimming at V came to 1 base and at J to 7 bases, leaving 10 bases not matched to a gene. CDR3 coding DNA: TGTGCCAGTAGTATAGGGGCGGGAGTATCGGTGAACATTCAGTACTTC. Its translation is CASSIGAGVSVNIQYF. The whole variable domain, remainder taken from reference TRBV19 and TRBJ2-4, is DGGITQSPKYLFRKEGQNVTLSCEQNLNHDAMYWYRQDPGQGLRLIYYSQIVNDFQKGDIAEGYSVSREKKESFPLTVTSAQKNPTAFYLCASSIGAGVSVNIQYFGAGTRLSVL.

The chain couples TRBV5-6 to TRBJ2-6, with D uncertain. Trimming pared 0 bases from V and 0 bases from J, leaving 10 bases between. Germline loops: CDR1 SGHDT, CDR2 YYEEEE. The length of the CDR3 is 17 residues. The CDR3, as DNA: TGTGCCAGCAGCTTGGATTACAGCTCCTCTGGGGCCAACGTCCTGACTTTC. Translating it yields CASSLDYSSSGANVLTF. The complete variable domain, with remaining parts taken from reference TRBV5-6 and TRBJ2-6, reads DAGVTQSPTHLIKTRGQQVTLRCSPKSGHDTVSWYQQALGQGPQFIFQYYEEEERQRGNFPDRFSGHQFPNYSSELNVNALLLGDSALYLCASSLDYSSSGANVLTFGAGSRLTVL.

This rearrangement joins TRBV5-6 to TRBJ2-5, with D maybe TRBD1 (6 bases). V was trimmed by 1 base and J by 5 bases, leaving 12 bases between them. This CDR3 comprises 14 residues. The V gene's germline CDR1 is SGHDT and CDR2 YYEEEE. DNA for the CDR3: TGTGCCAGCAGCTTGACAGGGCCAGGGGAGACCCAGTACTTC. Translation: CASSLTGPGETQYF.

This clone was picked up a small number of times. V gene TRBV7-9 combines with J gene TRBJ1-4; D is perhaps TRBD1 (6 bases). This CDR3 region has 13 residues. Germline V gene sequence: CDR1 SEHNR, CDR2 FQNEAQ (reference sequence). V lost 1 base and J lost 6, with 6 bases in between. In DNA, the CDR3 is TGTGCCAGCAGCTTAGGGGGGCATGAAAAACTGTTTTTT. Its translation is CASSLGGHEKLFF.

The CDR3 is CASSYSTRSYEQYF. CDR3 coding DNA: TGTGCCAGCAGTTACTCGACACGCTCCTACGAGCAGTACTTC. The V gene is TRBV6-5, the J gene TRBJ2-7; no clear D gene. The CDR3 extends over 14 amino acids. With 0 bases removed from V and 0 bases from J, the gap between germline ends came to 6 bases. Germline loops: CDR1 MNHEY, CDR2 SVGAGI.

J is TRBJ1-1 and V is TRBV5-6; a possible D gene is TRBD1 (5 bases). There are 11 residues in the CDR3. CDR1 SGHDT and CDR2 YYEEEE come from the germline V gene. The V gene lost 4 bases and the J gene lost 8 bases, with 9 bases spanning the gap. The CDR3 DNA follows: TGTGCCAGCAGCGCAGACAGAGAAGCTTTCTTT. Residues: CASSADREAFF.

The J gene is TRBJ1-1, the V gene TRBV10-1, with 9 bases aligning to TRBD1. J was trimmed by 5 bases and V by 2 bases; bases with no gene match: 6. Germline CDR1 is WNHNN and CDR2 is SYGVQD (reference sequence). The CDR3 has 15 residues. CDR3 DNA sequence: TGCGCCAGCAGTGAGGACAGGGGGAGGGAGACTGAAGCTTTCTTT. This encodes CASSEDRGRETEAFF.

The chain links TRBV6-5 to TRBJ2-3; TRBD1 matches 7 bases. The length of the CDR3 is 14 residues. Germline V gives CDR1 MNHEY, CDR2 SVGAGI. With 6 bases clipped from V and 6 bases from J, the junction kept 9 bases outside the gene matches. This CDR3 reads CASSWRQGGDTQYF. The CDR3 DNA reads as TGTGCCAGCAGCTGGAGACAGGGCGGGGATACGCAGTATTTT.

In this sample, this clone turned up a few times. The chain has TRBV5-5 and TRBJ1-6; TRBD1 aligns across 9 bases. The CDR3 sequence is 16 residues long. Germline CDR1 is SGHKS and CDR2 is YYEKEE (reference sequence). Trimming took 3 bases from V and 2 from J; bases not matched to a gene: 3. This chain's CDR3 is CASSYGQGPYNSPLHF. The CDR3 nucleotides are TGTGCCAGCAGCTACGGACAGGGGCCCTATAATTCACCCCTCCACTTT.

The chain combines TRBV7-2 with TRBJ2-5, with D uncertain. Per the germline V gene, CDR1 is SGHTA and CDR2 is FQGNSA. This CDR3 spans 13 amino acids. The V end was cut by 1 base, the J end by 5 bases, with 8 bases between. The CDR3 DNA sequence: TGTGCCAGCAGCTTAGTGTCGGTTGAGACCCAGTACTTC. This encodes CASSLVSVETQYF.

This rearrangement joins TRBV9 to TRBJ1-3, with a weak D call TRBD1 (5 bases). CDR1 is SGDLS and CDR2 is YYNGEE in the germline V gene. Trimming took 0 bases from V and 4 from J, leaving 11 bases between them. The CDR3 runs 15 residues. CDR3 bases: TGTGCCAGCAGCGTAGGTGACAGCTTCGGAAACACCATATATTTT. Translated: CASSVGDSFGNTIYF.

This chain uses TRBV27 with TRBJ2-3; D might be TRBD1 (6 bases). V gave up 2 bases and J gave up 4 bases, with 13 bases separating them. This CDR3 comprises 15 residues. CDR1 and CDR2 (germline): MNHEY, SMNVEV (reference sequence). The CDR3 bases are TGTGCCAGCAGTTTAATTTATGGGACACCAGATACGCAGTATTTT. Translated: CASSLIYGTPDTQYF.

Only one count was recorded for this clone. The chain joins TRBV7-9 to TRBJ1-3, with D perhaps matching TRBD1 (6 bases). V lost 4 bases, J lost 3 bases, and 13 bases lay in between. This CDR3 has 15 residues. The germline gives CDR1 SEHNR, CDR2 FQNEAQ (reference sequence). The CDR3 spells CASSSAGTYGNTIYF. The CDR3 DNA is TGTGCCAGCAGCTCGGCCGGGACATATGGAAACACCATATATTTT.

The chain employs TRBV18 and TRBJ2-7; 10 bases map to TRBD2. The junction had 4 bases not matched to a gene; V was cut back by 3 bases and J by 2 bases. The germline V gene has CDR1 KGHSH and CDR2 LQKENI. The CDR3 runs to 15 residues. For the CDR3, the DNA is TGTGCCAGCTCACCCAGACTAGCGGGTACCTACGAGCAGTACTTC. This encodes CASSPRLAGTYEQYF.

J is TRBJ1-4 and V is TRBV9, with 11 nucleotides matching TRBD1. The CDR3 covers 16 residues. Germline V CDR1 and CDR2: SGDLS, YYNGEE. V was pared by 3 bases and J by 5 bases, with 6 bases of the junction left unmatched. The CDR3 spells CASSAGTGGGNEKLFF. The CDR3 nucleotides are TGTGCCAGCAGCGCCGGGACAGGGGGGGGGAATGAAAAACTGTTTTTT.

The gene calls are TRBV19 and TRBJ1-2; unclear D gene. Germline values: CDR1 LNHDA, CDR2 SQIVND (reference sequence). This CDR3 has 15 residues. V lost 1 base and J lost 2, with 11 bases in between. DNA for the CDR3: TGTGCCAGTAGTATAGTAGGAGGAGGGAACTATGGCTACACCTTC. This encodes CASSIVGGGNYGYTF.

The chain recombines TRBV5-4 with TRBJ2-7, with 9 bases that match TRBD1. The CDR3 sequence is 16 residues long. Germline V gene data show CDR1 as SGHNT and CDR2 as YYREEE (reference sequence). J gave up 0 bases and V 0 bases, and 4 bases lay outside the gene matches. The CDR3 DNA is TGTGCCAGCAGCTTGGGGCCGGGACAGGGCTCCTACGAGCAGTACTTC. Protein sequence: CASSLGPGQGSYEQYF.

The chain is built from TRBV19 and TRBJ1-5, with TRBD1 matching over 9 bases. The junction had 15 bases not matched to a gene; V was cut back by 6 bases and J by 6 bases. The CDR3 is 17 amino acids. CDR1 is LNHDA, CDR2 SQIVND, per germline (reference sequence). In nucleotides, the CDR3 is TGTGCCAGTAGGAAGACCCCTGGGGACAGGGCGGGTCAGCCCCAGCATTTT. As protein: CASRKTPGDRAGQPQHF. The whole variable domain, filled in from reference TRBV19 and TRBJ1-5, reads DGGITQSPKYLFRKEGQNVTLSCEQNLNHDAMYWYRQDPGQGLRLIYYSQIVNDFQKGDIAEGYSVSREKKESFPLTVTSAQKNPTAFYLCASRKTPGDRAGQPQHFGDGTRLSIL.

The V gene is TRBV5-1, the J gene TRBJ2-7; D perhaps matches TRBD2 (6 bases). CDR3 size: 12 residues. Trimming shortened V by 5 bases and J by 5 bases, and 11 bases separated the two germline ends. CDR1 is SGHRS, CDR2 YFSETQ, per germline. The CDR3 DNA sequence: TGCGCCAGCAGGGCTAGCGCCCACGAGCAGTACTTC. Translation gives CASRASAHEQYF.

This sequence joins TRBV28 and TRBJ2-4; 11 bases line up with TRBD2. The germline CDR1 and CDR2 sequences are MDHEN and SYDVKM. V lost 6 bases to trimming and J lost 9 bases; unmatched junction nucleotides: 10. The CDR3 has 15 residues. This CDR3 is CASRLAGGKLGIQYF. The CDR3 DNA reads TGTGCCAGCAGATTAGCGGGAGGGAAACTGGGCATTCAGTACTTC.

This clone occurred once. This chain connects TRBV7-2 to TRBJ2-3; 8 nucleotides align to TRBD2. V trimming: 3 bases; J trimming: 9 bases; junction bases outside the gene matches: 8. CDR3 length: 14 residues. CDR1 SGHTA and CDR2 FQGNSA come from the germline V gene. CDR3 region: CASSFDSGKGTQYF. Written as DNA, the CDR3 is TGTGCCAGCAGCTTCGATAGCGGGAAGGGGACGCAGTATTTT.

The gene calls are TRBV5-1 and TRBJ2-1; 7 bases align to TRBD2. CDR1 and CDR2 (germline): SGHRS, YFSETQ. V lost 0 bases to trimming and J lost 9 bases; unmatched junction nucleotides: 9. This CDR3 contains 15 residues. The CDR3 region is CASSLGGGGPGEQFF. The CDR3 bases are TGCGCCAGCAGCTTGGGCGGCGGGGGACCGGGTGAGCAGTTCTTC.

This rearrangement joins TRBV7-6 to TRBJ1-6; the match to TRBD1 covers 9 bases. The junction had 5 bases not matched to a gene; V was cut back by 6 bases and J by 5 bases. The CDR3 totals 15 residues. Per the germline V gene, CDR1 is SGHVS and CDR2 is FNYEAQ. Written as DNA, the CDR3 is TGTGCCAGCAGTTCGGGACAGGGCCATAATTCACCCCTCCACTTT. The encoded protein is CASSSGQGHNSPLHF.

In DNA form, the CDR3 reads TGTGCCAGCAGTTTGGGTCGGCAGAGGATAGAGACCCAGTACTTC. This gives the protein CASSLGRQRIETQYF. The chain couples TRBV28 to TRBJ2-5, with no clear D. The CDR3 loop spans 15 amino acids. In germline, CDR1 is MDHEN, CDR2 SYDVKM. The V end was cut by 3 bases, the J end by 4 bases, with 15 bases between.

V usage is TRBV27 and J usage is TRBJ1-2; D is possibly TRBD1 (6 bases). The germline V and J ends were trimmed by 2 bases and 2 bases, with 12 bases remaining between them. The CDR3 consists of 15 residues. CDR1 MNHEY and CDR2 SMNVEV come from the germline V gene (reference sequence). The CDR3 DNA is TGTGCCAGCAGTTTACACTTAACAGGGAACTATGGCTACACCTTC. Translated: CASSLHLTGNYGYTF.